The clone carrying this T cell receptor (beta chain) was seen many times. Antigen unknown. The data originate from a study of CD8 T cells in ankylosing spondylitis. Overall study findings and caveats: Some of these motif variants have turned up before, in reports on reactive arthritis synovial fluid and blood.

5'-RACE, quantitative and with molecular barcodes, yielded the TCR beta libraries. TCRdb independently ran MiXCR on the 5' RACE reads; one entry per CDR3 protein. The data show about 250,000 distinct CDR3 sequences, 30% to 40% seen once. Germline CDR1 DFQATT, CDR2 SNEGSKA (reference sequence). The V segment lost 4 bases and the J segment 5 bases; nucleotides outside the gene matches: 5. This CDR3 spans 12 amino acids. The TCR sequence derives from a male donor with ankylosing spondylitis or in good health (not recorded which). The chain carries TRBV20-1 and TRBJ2-7; 7 bases match TRBD1. The specimen sequenced was blood, either unsorted or a sorted T cell fraction (not recorded which). The CDR3 here is CSATGTENEQYF. CDR3 nucleotide sequence: TGCAGTGCTACCGGGACAGAGAACGAGCAGTACTTC.